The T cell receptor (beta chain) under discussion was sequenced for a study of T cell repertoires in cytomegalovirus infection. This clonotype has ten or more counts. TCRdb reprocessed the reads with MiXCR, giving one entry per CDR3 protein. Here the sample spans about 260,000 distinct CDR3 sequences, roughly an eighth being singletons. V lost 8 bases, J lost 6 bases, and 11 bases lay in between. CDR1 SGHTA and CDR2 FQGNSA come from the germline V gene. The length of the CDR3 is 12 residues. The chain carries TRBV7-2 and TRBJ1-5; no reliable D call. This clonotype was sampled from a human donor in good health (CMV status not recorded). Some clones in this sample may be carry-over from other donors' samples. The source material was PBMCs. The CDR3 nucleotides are TGTGCCAGCTCCCGGGGAGGTCAGCCCCAGCATTTT. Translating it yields CASSRGGQPQHF.